These 5 T cell receptor beta chains were sequenced from one sample in a study of cytomegalovirus exposure and HLA in healthy donors. Both 60 Vbeta primers and 13 Jbeta primers went into the PCR. Using immunoSEQ multiplex PCR, the repertoire was profiled, and TCRdb retains in-frame clones only, with some absent. The table includes approximately 70,000 clones, around 78% detected once. What was sequenced was PBMCs. These receptors all come from a middle-aged man in good health and CMV-seronegative.

This chain connects TRBV19 to TRBJ1-3, with no clear D. Trimming cost V 7 bases and J 0 bases, with 13 bases left between them. Germline CDR1 reads LNHDA; CDR2 reads SQIVND (reference sequence). CDR3 length: 15 residues. CDR3 in amino acids: CASKIMDYSGNTIYF. CDR3 nucleotides: TGTGCCAGTAAAATAATGGACTACTCTGGAAACACCATATATTTT. Combining the CDR3 with reference TRBV19 and TRBJ1-3 gives the whole variable domain DGGITQSPKYLFRKEGQNVTLSCEQNLNHDAMYWYRQDPGQGLRLIYYSQIVNDFQKGDIAEGYSVSREKKESFPLTVTSAQKNPTAFYLCASKIMDYSGNTIYFGEGSWLTVV.

The chain couples TRBV7-6 to TRBJ1-4; D remains ambiguous. V was cut by 1 base and J by 4 bases, with 10 bases left in between. Germline V lookup: CDR1 SGHVS, CDR2 FNYEAQ. The CDR3 sequence is 15 residues long. The CDR3 region has the DNA TGTGCCAGCAGCTTAGGGGTAGGAGTTAATGAAAAACTGTTTTTT. Its protein product is CASSLGVGVNEKLFF.

The chain links TRBV28 to TRBJ1-2; D ambiguous. Germline CDR1 reads MDHEN; CDR2 reads SYDVKM. This CDR3 is built from 16 residues. Trimming took 10 bases from V and 4 from J, leaving 25 bases between them. This chain's CDR3 is CAILGSLNLFSYGYTF. The CDR3, as DNA: TGTGCCATCCTCGGGTCCCTCAATTTATTTAGCTATGGCTACACCTTC.

The J gene is TRBJ1-1, the V gene TRBV2; possible D gene TRBD1, 5 bases. Germline CDR1 and CDR2: SNHLY and FYNNEI. V was trimmed by 6 bases and J by 7 bases, leaving 12 bases between them. The CDR3 consists of 12 residues. In DNA form, the CDR3 reads TGTGCCAGCAGGGACGACAGACGTGAAGCTTTCTTT. This gives the protein CASRDDRREAFF. The full variable domain, completed using reference TRBV2 and TRBJ1-1, is EPEVTQTPSHQVTQMGQEVILRCVPISNHLYFYWYRQILGQKVEFLVSFYNNEISEKSEIFDDQFSVERPDGSNFTLKIRSTKLEDSAMYFCASRDDRREAFFGQGTRLTVV.

The chain has TRBV29-1 and TRBJ2-1; possible D gene TRBD2, 5 bases. The V end lost 7 bases, the J end lost 6 bases, and 19 bases lay between the germline ends. CDR3 length equals 14 residues. CDR1 and CDR2 from the germline V gene are SQVTM and ANQGSEA. CDR3 coding DNA: TGCAGCGCCAGTTTGAACGGGATAGCCAATGAGCAGTTCTTC. This encodes CSASLNGIANEQFF.